This T cell receptor (beta chain) was observed in a study of T cell repertoires in cytomegalovirus infection. Study findings and constraints: CMV-specific TCR beta clonotypes restricted by HLA-C were the ones dominating the ex vivo response.

To note about this clonotype: Its antigen is undetermined.

This CDR3 spans 12 amino acids. Germline CDR1 SGDLS, CDR2 YYNGEE. Between the trimmed V and J ends, which lost 0 bases and 7 bases, there was a span of 4 bases. Via MiXCR, TCRdb re-called the reads, giving one row per CDR3 protein. The sample has approximately 200,000 distinct CDR3 sequences; roughly 20% are singletons. This TCR was sampled from a human donor in good health (CMV status not recorded). Some clones in this sample may be carry-over from other donors' samples. The sequencing input was CD8+ T cells from PBMCs. This chain connects TRBV9 to TRBJ2-2; D not resolved. Here the CDR3 reads CASSVVHGELFF. The CDR3, as DNA: TGTGCCAGCAGCGTAGTGCACGGGGAGCTGTTTTTT.